This passage covers 15 T cell receptor beta chains from one sample sequenced in a study of T cell responses to AZD1222 COVID-19 vaccine. Sequencing used immunoSEQ multiplex PCR; TCRdb keeps in-frame clones, though not all of them. Among 120,000 to 150,000 clones listed, around 89% were seen once. The material sequenced was peripheral blood, taken on day 0 of MenACWY control vaccination. Receptors were obtained from an adult in good health.

The genes are TRBV7-9 and TRBJ1-2; TRBD1 matches 7 bases. CDR3 length: 13 residues. Germline assignment: CDR1 SEHNR and CDR2 FQNEAQ (reference sequence). The V and J ends lost 7 bases and 7 bases, in that order; junction bases with no gene match: 9. CDR3 bases: TGTGCCAGCAACCTCGAGGGGGCGAGTGGCTACACCTTC. It is translated as CASNLEGASGYTF.

In this sample, this clone turned up once. The chain uses TRBV7-2 and TRBJ1-2; D might be TRBD1 (6 bases). V lost 4 bases, J lost 5 bases, and 11 bases lay in between. Germline lookup yields CDR1 SGHTA and CDR2 FQGNSA. The CDR3 is 13 amino acids. The CDR3 sequence is CASSSWTAYGYTF. For the CDR3, the DNA is TGTGCCAGCAGCTCTTGGACAGCGTATGGCTACACCTTC.

V usage is TRBV24-1 and J usage is TRBJ1-2; D might be TRBD1 (6 bases). Germline V gene sequence: CDR1 KGHDR, CDR2 SFDVKD. The CDR3 length is 14 residues. Trimming pared 4 bases from V and 6 bases from J, leaving 14 bases between. CDR3 nucleotide sequence: TGTGCCACCAGTGACCCCGGGAGGGGGAATGGCTACACCTTC. Protein product: CATSDPGRGNGYTF.

In its sample, this clone was seen a few times. The chain links TRBV6-4 to TRBJ1-5; tentatively, D is TRBD1 (5 bases). CDR3 length equals 13 residues. Trimming stripped 6 bases from V and 7 bases from J, with 13 bases between. Germline CDR1 and CDR2: MRHNA and SNTAGT. CDR3 coding DNA: TGTGCCAGCAGCACAGGCTCTGGGCAGCCCCAGCATTTT. This gives the protein CASSTGSGQPQHF.

V usage is TRBV18 and J usage is TRBJ1-1; the D is unclear. This CDR3 has 14 amino acids. The V and J ends lost 2 bases and 4 bases respectively, with 11 bases between them. The germline V gene has CDR1 KGHSH and CDR2 LQKENI. CDR3 DNA: TGTGCCAGCTCACCATCACGCCTGGGCACTGAAGCTTTCTTT. This gives the protein CASSPSRLGTEAFF.

The chain joins TRBV29-1 to TRBJ2-2; the D is unclear. The ends were cut back, 7 bases at V and 2 bases at J, with 8 bases in the middle. Germline CDR1 is SQVTM and CDR2 is ANQGSEA. This CDR3 has 12 residues. CDR3 in amino acids: CSATYNTGELFF. Here the CDR3 DNA reads TGCAGCGCTACCTATAACACCGGGGAGCTGTTTTTT.

The J gene is TRBJ1-2, the V gene TRBV4-1; D not resolved. The ends were cut back, 3 bases at V and 7 bases at J, with 12 bases in the middle. The CDR3 contains 13 residues. Germline CDR1 is MGHRA and CDR2 is YSYEKL. The CDR3 reads CASSQRPHTGYTF. The CDR3 nucleotides read TGCGCCAGCAGCCAGCGGCCACACACTGGCTACACCTTC.

The genes are TRBV27 and TRBJ2-7; no reliable D call. The V gene lost 1 base and the J gene lost 2 bases, with 15 bases spanning the gap. The germline CDR1 and CDR2 sequences are MNHEY and SMNVEV (reference sequence). The CDR3 sequence is 16 residues long. CDR3 loop: CASSLFVRVPPYEQYF. The CDR3 DNA follows: TGTGCCAGCAGTTTATTCGTCCGGGTACCCCCCTACGAGCAGTACTTC.

This chain links TRBV19 with TRBJ2-1; the D gene is possibly TRBD2 (5 bases). V was trimmed by 1 base and J by 16 bases, leaving 17 bases between them. Germline CDR1 LNHDA, CDR2 SQIVND (reference sequence). This CDR3 comprises 13 residues. This chain's CDR3 is CASSIVGLGLLFF. CDR3 coding DNA: TGTGCCAGTAGTATAGTCGGACTTGGGCTCCTTTTCTTC.

The CDR3 nucleotides are TGTGCCAGCAGCTTAGCGGGGACACAAGAGACCCAGTACTTC. It codes for CASSLAGTQETQYF. This chain joins TRBV7-2 and TRBJ2-5; the D gene is possibly TRBD1 (6 bases). Between the trimmed V and J ends, which lost 0 bases and 2 bases, there was a span of 7 bases. The CDR3 totals 14 residues. The germline V gene has CDR1 SGHTA and CDR2 FQGNSA. Based on the CDR3 plus reference TRBV7-2 and TRBJ2-5, the full variable domain is GAGVSQSPSNKVTEKGKDVELRCDPISGHTALYWYRQSLGQGLEFLIYFQGNSAPDKSGLPSDRFSAERTGGSVSTLTIQRTQQEDSAVYLCASSLAGTQETQYFGPGTRLLVL.

The gene calls are TRBV24-1 and TRBJ1-2; no definite D call. V lost 2 bases and J 0 bases, leaving 6 bases between the germline ends. From germline, CDR1 is KGHDR and CDR2 SFDVKD. This CDR3 has 14 residues. In DNA, the CDR3 is TGTGCCACCAGTGATTCGACGTCTAACTATGGCTACACCTTC. It yields the protein CATSDSTSNYGYTF.

This chain uses TRBV11-3 with TRBJ1-6; 7 nucleotides line up with TRBD1. CDR3 length: 14 residues. Trimming removed 5 bases from V and 9 bases from J; junction bases left unmatched: 7. CDR1 is SGHNT, CDR2 YENEEA, per germline. Written as DNA, the CDR3 is TGTGCCAGCAGCCCGAGGGCAGGGGGTTCACCCCTCCACTTT. Translated: CASSPRAGGSPLHF.

The chain combines TRBV27 with TRBJ1-1; 7 bases are a match to TRBD1. The V gene's germline CDR1 is MNHEY and CDR2 SMNVEV (reference sequence). The CDR3 totals 14 residues. V lost 5 bases, J lost 1 base, and 4 bases stayed unmatched. The CDR3, as DNA: TGTGCCAGCAGTCTAAACAGGGGGAACACTGAAGCTTTCTTT. Its protein is CASSLNRGNTEAFF.

This chain joins TRBV6-5 and TRBJ2-1; D is perhaps TRBD1 (6 bases). Trimming took 6 bases from V and 9 from J, leaving 15 bases between them. The CDR3 sequence is 13 residues long. Germline loops: CDR1 MNHEY, CDR2 SVGAGI. The CDR3 here is CASRGGEVSEQFF. In DNA, the CDR3 is TGTGCCAGCAGAGGGGGAGAGGTCAGTGAGCAGTTCTTC.

The chain employs TRBV6-6 and TRBJ1-2, with D unresolved. The CDR3 is 14 amino acids. Trimming shortened V by 2 bases and J by 8 bases, and 15 bases separated the two germline ends. The germline V gene encodes CDR1 MNHNY and CDR2 SVGAGI (reference sequence). The CDR3 DNA reads TGTGCCAGCAGTTACGTCCCCCGCCTGGGGGGCTACACCTTC. This encodes CASSYVPRLGGYTF.